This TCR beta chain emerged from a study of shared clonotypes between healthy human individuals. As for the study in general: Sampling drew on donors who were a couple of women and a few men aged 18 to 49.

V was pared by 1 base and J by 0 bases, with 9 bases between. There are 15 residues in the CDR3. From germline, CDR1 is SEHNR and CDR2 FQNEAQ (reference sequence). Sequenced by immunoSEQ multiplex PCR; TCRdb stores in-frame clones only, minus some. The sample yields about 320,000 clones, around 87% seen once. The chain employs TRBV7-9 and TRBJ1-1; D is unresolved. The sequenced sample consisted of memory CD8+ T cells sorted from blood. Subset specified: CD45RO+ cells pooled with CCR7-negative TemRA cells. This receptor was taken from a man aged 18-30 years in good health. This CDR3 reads CASSLGPRLNTEAFF. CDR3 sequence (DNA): TGTGCCAGCAGCTTAGGCCCCAGACTGAACACTGAAGCTTTCTTT.